This TCR beta chain was identified in a study of T cell responses to AZD1222 COVID-19 vaccine. Study results and limitations: The number of AZD1222 recipients seropositive at baseline was only 6 or 7.

Second-dose intervals near 4 or 12 weeks were combined. The CDR3 consists of 14 residues. Per germline, CDR1 SEHNR and CDR2 FQNEAQ (reference sequence). V was shortened by 0 bases and J by 5 bases, with 11 bases between the two germline ends. As regards this clone: Its antigen remains unknown.

This table comes from immunoSEQ multiplex PCR, and its TCRdb copy is limited to in-frame clones, with some not included. The table includes more than 85,000 clones, about 89% detected once. This TCR was recovered from an adult who received the AZD1222 COVID-19 vaccine. This chain connects TRBV7-9 to TRBJ2-7; possibly TRBD1 or TRBD2 for D (6 bases each). The source material was peripheral blood, sampled 28 days after the second AZD1222 dose. The DNA for the CDR3 is TGTGCCAGCAGCTTAGCGTCGGGGGCCGACGAGCAGTACTTC. This gives the protein CASSLASGADEQYF. The whole variable domain, filled in from reference TRBV7-9 and TRBJ2-7, reads DTGVSQNPRHKITKRGQNVTFRCDPISEHNRLYWYRQTLGQGPEFLTYFQNEAQLEKSRLLSDRFSAERPKGSFSTLEIQRTEQGDSAMYLCASSLASGADEQYFGPGTRLTVT.